These 9 T cell receptor beta chains were all obtained from the same sample, sequenced in a study of blood T cell repertoires in COVID-19. Sequencing was performed with immunoSEQ multiplex PCR; in TCRdb, only in-frame clones are kept and a portion is missing. The sample lists roughly 110,000 clones, around 81% occurring once. Sequences were obtained from peripheral blood. The receptors were gathered from a human donor in a cohort sampled during active COVID-19.

This clone occurred once. This sequence joins TRBV6-2 or TRBV6-3 and TRBJ2-7; 8 nucleotides agree with TRBD2. The V gene end was trimmed by 2 bases and the J gene end by 1 base; junction bases not matched to a gene: 7. Germline V gene lookup returns CDR1 MNHEY and CDR2 SVGEGT. The CDR3 has 16 residues. In nucleotides, the CDR3 is TGTGCCAGCAGTTACGCACGGGAGGGGCCTTCCTACGAGCAGTACTTC. Protein product: CASSYAREGPSYEQYF.

The chain employs TRBV30 and TRBJ1-5; D is ambiguous. Per germline, CDR1 GTSNPN and CDR2 SVGIG (reference sequence). V shed 2 bases and J shed 4 bases, with 15 bases lying between them. The CDR3 is 15 amino acids. The CDR3 coding sequence is TGTGCCTGGAGTATAAGTCCGAGAGGGAATCAGCCCCAGCATTTT. Amino acids: CAWSISPRGNQPQHF.

This clone was detected once. The chain is built from TRBV7-2 and TRBJ1-1; 11 bases agree with TRBD1. The CDR3 contains 14 residues. The germline CDR1 and CDR2 sequences are SGHTA and FQGNSA. Trimming cost V 6 bases and J 10 bases; bases outside gene matches: 10. In DNA form, the CDR3 reads TGTGCCAGCAGACAATGGACAGGGGGCTTTTCAGCTTTCTTT. This translates into CASRQWTGGFSAFF.

The chain recombines TRBV5-6 with TRBJ1-4; possibly TRBD1 for D (5 bases). This CDR3 region has 16 residues. The V gene lost 4 bases and the J gene lost 3 bases, with 16 bases spanning the gap. The germline gives CDR1 SGHDT, CDR2 YYEEEE. The CDR3 spells CASSTYRTSSNEKLFF. The CDR3 nucleotides read TGTGCCAGCAGCACCTACCGGACAAGTTCTAATGAAAAACTGTTTTTT.

This chain joins TRBV28 and TRBJ1-3; D ambiguous. V lost 3 bases and J lost 5, with 5 bases in between. Germline-derived CDR1 and CDR2 are MDHEN and SYDVKM. The CDR3 spans 12 residues. The CDR3 sequence: CASSFNRNTIYF. In DNA form, the CDR3 reads TGTGCCAGCAGTTTTAATAGAAACACCATATATTTT.

This clone was seen only a few times. This chain links TRBV7-9 with TRBJ2-7; D unclear. Germline CDR1 and CDR2: SEHNR and FQNEAQ (reference sequence). The CDR3 covers 14 residues. V dropped 4 bases and J dropped 6 bases, with 16 bases sitting between them. The CDR3 sequence is CASSSTLTDPEQYF. The DNA of the CDR3 is TGTGCCAGCAGCTCCACCCTCACAGATCCCGAGCAGTACTTC.

The chain recombines TRBV5-1 with TRBJ2-7, with 8 bases lining up with TRBD2. The CDR3 runs to 16 residues. Looked up from germline, CDR1 is SGHRS and CDR2 is YFSETQ. Trimming cost V 6 bases and J 4 bases; bases outside gene matches: 15. As DNA, the CDR3 is TGCGCCAGCAAACCCCGGGGGGGCACAGGAAAATACGAGCAGTACTTC. It encodes CASKPRGGTGKYEQYF.

In this sample, this clone turned up a few times. The chain links TRBV30 to TRBJ1-4, with a weak D call TRBD1 (6 bases). Germline CDR1 reads GTSNPN; CDR2 reads SVGIG (reference sequence). This CDR3 is 14 amino acids long. Trimming cost V 4 bases and J 7 bases, with 16 bases left between them. CDR3 protein: CAWTGGHRAEKLFF. CDR3 nucleotide sequence: TGTGCCTGGACTGGTGGTCACAGGGCTGAAAAACTGTTTTTT.

V is TRBV29-1 and J is TRBJ1-3; D remains unclear. Germline V lookup: CDR1 SQVTM, CDR2 ANQGSEA. There are 14 residues in the CDR3. The V end was cut by 5 bases, the J end by 1 base, with 12 bases between. Written as DNA, the CDR3 is TGCAGCGTTATTTTCCGGGGATCTGGAAACACCATATATTTT. Protein product: CSVIFRGSGNTIYF.